These 29 T cell receptor beta chains share one sample of origin, sequenced in a study of OX40 agonist ivuxolimab in advanced cancers. Clones were read by immunoSEQ multiplex PCR, and TCRdb kept only the in-frame ones, dropping some. Of under 20,000 clones in the sample, 86% were seen once. Sequencing used CD4+ or CD8+ T cells sorted from blood, obtained in a trial of the OX40 agonist ivuxolimab. All receptors come from an adult with an advanced solid tumor such as melanoma, head and neck, liver or kidney cancer.

The chain combines TRBV6-6 with TRBJ2-3, with 12 bases identical to TRBD2. The CDR3 length is 15 residues. V lost 5 bases, J lost 3 bases, and 3 bases stayed unmatched. Per the germline V gene, CDR1 is MNHNY and CDR2 is SVGAGI (reference sequence). DNA for the CDR3: TGTGCCAGCAGTCCGACTAGCGGGGGAACAGATACGCAGTATTTT. This sequence encodes CASSPTSGGTDTQYF.

The chain links TRBV11-3 to TRBJ2-7; TRBD1 aligns across 9 bases. J lost 1 base, V lost 4 bases, and 5 bases had no gene match. The CDR3 loop spans 15 amino acids. Germline lookup yields CDR1 SGHNT and CDR2 YENEEA. The CDR3, as DNA: TGTGCCAGCAGCTCCGGGACAGGGTCGTCCTACGAGCAGTACTTC. Protein: CASSSGTGSSYEQYF.

This chain joins TRBV4-2 and TRBJ2-7, with 8 bases lining up with TRBD2. After removal of 0 bases from V and 0 bases from J, the junction contained 10 bases not matched to a gene. Germline lookup yields CDR1 LGHNA and CDR2 YNFKEQ. This CDR3 contains 18 residues. The CDR3 spells CASSQEGSGLGLSYEQYF. For the CDR3, the DNA is TGTGCCAGCAGCCAAGAAGGGTCGGGACTAGGGCTCTCCTACGAGCAGTACTTC.

V gene TRBV5-8 combines with J gene TRBJ1-5; 10 bases fit TRBD1. Germline assignment: CDR1 SGHTS and CDR2 YDEGEE. CDR3 size: 15 residues. The junction had 4 bases not matched to a gene; V was cut back by 0 bases and J by 7 bases. CDR3 bases: TGTGCCAGCAGCTTGGTGGGGACAGGGGCACAGCCCCAGCATTTT. This codes for CASSLVGTGAQPQHF.

The gene calls are TRBV6-5 and TRBJ1-1, with 7 nucleotides matching TRBD1. The CDR3 extends over 13 amino acids. Germline loops: CDR1 MNHEY, CDR2 SVGAGI. Trimming took 5 bases from V and 6 from J; bases not matched to a gene: 6. The CDR3 region is CASSNRGRAEAFF. CDR3 DNA sequence: TGTGCCAGCAGTAACAGGGGTAGGGCTGAAGCTTTCTTT.

V gene TRBV30 combines with J gene TRBJ1-3; D is ambiguous. Trimming removed 0 bases at V and 4 bases at J, with 4 bases between. Looked up from germline, CDR1 is GTSNPN and CDR2 is SVGIG (reference sequence). The CDR3 contains 12 residues. For the CDR3, the DNA is TGTGCCTGGAGTGTACAGGGAAACACCATATATTTT. Translating it yields CAWSVQGNTIYF.

This clone has only one observation. This rearrangement joins TRBV7-2 to TRBJ2-6; D may match TRBD1 or TRBD2 (5 bases each). From germline, CDR1 is SGHTA and CDR2 FQGNSA. V dropped 5 bases and J dropped 0 bases, with 17 bases sitting between them. This CDR3 has 18 residues. The CDR3, as DNA: TGTGCCAGCAGCCCCTCCCGGGGCCTCCCCTCTGGGGCCAACGTCCTGACTTTC. It translates to CASSPSRGLPSGANVLTF. Filled out from reference TRBV7-2 and TRBJ2-6, the complete variable domain reads GAGVSQSPSNKVTEKGKDVELRCDPISGHTALYWYRQSLGQGLEFLIYFQGNSAPDKSGLPSDRFSAERTGGSVSTLTIQRTQQEDSAVYLCASSPSRGLPSGANVLTFGAGSRLTVL.

The J gene is TRBJ2-1, the V gene TRBV2; D ambiguous. CDR3 size: 13 residues. The germline gives CDR1 SNHLY, CDR2 FYNNEI. Trimming removed 5 bases at V and 4 bases at J, with 9 bases between. CDR3 amino acids: CASSRAEYNEQFF. The CDR3, as DNA: TGTGCCAGCAGTCGGGCAGAGTACAATGAGCAGTTCTTC.

The V call is TRBV5-6, the J call TRBJ1-1; D call uncertain. Trimming took off 4 bases at V and 11 bases at J, with 15 bases between the two ends. The germline V gene encodes CDR1 SGHDT and CDR2 YYEEEE. This CDR3 comprises 12 residues. CDR3 sequence (DNA): TGTGCCAGCAGCCTCATGTCCTATGAGGCTTTCTTT. Translating it yields CASSLMSYEAFF.

The rearrangement uses TRBV6-1 and TRBJ1-5, with D unclear. Trimming pared 6 bases from V and 2 bases from J, leaving 14 bases between. The germline V gene encodes CDR1 MNHNS and CDR2 SASEGT. The CDR3 spans 15 residues. The CDR3 sequence is CASRDQVEGNQPQHF. The CDR3 coding sequence is TGTGCCAGCAGGGATCAGGTAGAGGGCAATCAGCCCCAGCATTTT.

This chain uses TRBV20-1 with TRBJ1-3; D gene ambiguous. CDR3 length: 11 amino acids. The ends were cut back, 1 base at V and 6 bases at J, with 4 bases in the middle. The germline V gene encodes CDR1 DFQATT and CDR2 SNEGSKA (reference sequence). CDR3 bases: TGCAGTGCTAGAGTTGAAAACACCATATATTTT. As protein: CSARVENTIYF.

This chain connects TRBV7-9 to TRBJ2-2; 11 positions agree with TRBD2. The V gene's germline CDR1 is SEHNR and CDR2 FQNEAQ (reference sequence). V gave up 5 bases and J gave up 5 bases; unmatched junction bases: 10. CDR3 length equals 17 residues. The CDR3 loop reads CASSPLAGGMATGELFF. CDR3 nucleotides: TGTGCCAGCAGCCCCTTAGCGGGAGGGATGGCGACCGGGGAGCTGTTTTTT.

This sequence joins TRBV15 and TRBJ1-1, with D unclear. Trimming pared 0 bases from V and 1 base from J, leaving 3 bases between. The CDR3 is made up of 13 amino acids. Germline V gives CDR1 LNHNV, CDR2 YYDKDF (reference sequence). CDR3 residues: CATSRDQNTEAFF. DNA of the CDR3: TGTGCCACCAGCAGAGATCAGAACACTGAAGCTTTCTTT.

This chain uses TRBV6-1 with TRBJ1-2; D remains unclear. The CDR3 contains 12 residues. Trimming stripped 2 bases from V and 12 bases from J, with 13 bases between. The germline V gene has CDR1 MNHNS and CDR2 SASEGT. CDR3: CASSENFVSHTF. In DNA, the CDR3 is TGTGCCAGCAGTGAAAACTTCGTCAGCCACACCTTC.

The V call is TRBV4-1, the J call TRBJ2-1, with 7 nucleotides matching TRBD2. CDR3 length: 16 residues. Germline V gene sequence: CDR1 MGHRA, CDR2 YSYEKL. J lost 3 bases, V lost 2 bases, and 7 bases had no gene match. The CDR3 protein is CASSQRGLADYNEQFF. For the CDR3, the DNA is TGCGCCAGCAGCCAAAGAGGGCTAGCGGACTACAATGAGCAGTTCTTC.

The chain links TRBV7-2 to TRBJ1-5; TRBD1 agrees at 9 bases. The V and J ends lost 1 base and 6 bases, in that order; junction bases with no gene match: 7. CDR3 length: 16 amino acids. From germline, CDR1 is SGHTA and CDR2 FQGNSA. CDR3 loop: CASSLDRGPGGQPQHF. CDR3 nucleotides: TGTGCCAGCAGCTTAGACAGGGGGCCAGGGGGTCAGCCCCAGCATTTT.

About this clone: One end of the junction varies from germline; a read error may be responsible. J is TRBJ1-1 and V is TRBV20-1; D is unresolved. Germline V lookup: CDR1 DFQATT, CDR2 SNEGSKA (reference sequence). The CDR3 contains 9 residues. The CDR3 spells CSGSAPRGF. In DNA form, the CDR3 reads TGCAGTGGGTCGGCCCCTCGGGGCTTT.

CDR3 in amino acids: CASSERRDTYGYTF. The CDR3 coding sequence is TGTGCCAGCAGTGAAAGGAGGGATACCTATGGCTACACCTTC. This sequence joins TRBV2 and TRBJ1-2; D gene unclear. Looked up from germline, CDR1 is SNHLY and CDR2 is FYNNEI. CDR3 length: 14 amino acids. Deletions cut 2 bases from V and 4 bases from J, with 11 bases between.

The CDR3: CASSVGSGTEAFF. Written as DNA, the CDR3 is TGTGCCAGCAGTGTCGGATCGGGAACCGAAGCTTTCTTT. The chain joins TRBV2 to TRBJ1-1, with unresolved D. This CDR3 is built from 13 residues. V was pared by 4 bases and J by 8 bases, with 14 bases between. Germline V gene sequence: CDR1 SNHLY, CDR2 FYNNEI.

The rearrangement joins TRBV6-6 to TRBJ2-7; a weak D match, TRBD1 (5 bases). The CDR3 extends over 14 amino acids. Germline V CDR1 and CDR2: MNHNY, SVGAGI (reference sequence). V was pared by 5 bases and J by 3 bases, with 14 bases between. The CDR3 sequence is CASSLKGLLYEQYF. The CDR3 DNA reads TGTGCCAGCAGTCTTAAGGGGCTTCTCTACGAGCAGTACTTC.

V and J are TRBV10-1 and TRBJ2-7, with 7 bases matching TRBD2. Germline loops: CDR1 WNHNN, CDR2 SYGVQD (reference sequence). Losses at the gene ends were 4 bases for V and 0 bases for J; bases not matched to a gene: 3. The CDR3 runs to 14 residues. The CDR3 sequence is CASSAASGSYEQYF. The CDR3 bases are TGCGCCAGCAGTGCGGCTAGCGGCTCCTACGAGCAGTACTTC.

The rearrangement links TRBV6-5 to TRBJ2-5, with 9 nucleotides matching TRBD2. The germline V gene has CDR1 MNHEY and CDR2 SVGAGI. The CDR3 is made up of 16 amino acids. V dropped 4 bases and J dropped 1; count of bases not matched to a gene: 7. The CDR3 bases are TGTGCCAGCAGTTTAATAGCGGGAGAGATCCAAGAGACCCAGTACTTC. Its protein product is CASSLIAGEIQETQYF.

This chain links TRBV2 with TRBJ1-1; D may be TRBD1 (6 bases). V lost 6 bases, J lost 0 bases, and 14 bases lay in between. Germline CDR1 reads SNHLY; CDR2 reads FYNNEI. CDR3 size: 15 residues. CDR3 in amino acids: CASRLGRGVNTEAFF. DNA of the CDR3: TGTGCCAGCAGGTTGGGGAGGGGGGTGAACACTGAAGCTTTCTTT.

This chain connects TRBV10-2 to TRBJ1-1; tentatively, D is TRBD1 (5 bases). This CDR3 contains 13 residues. Germline values: CDR1 WSHSY, CDR2 SAAADI. V lost 6 bases and J lost 0, with 8 bases in between. The CDR3 nucleotides are TGCGCCAGCAGGGGGGTCATGAACACTGAAGCTTTCTTT. Encoded protein: CASRGVMNTEAFF.

V usage is TRBV19 and J usage is TRBJ2-1; D call uncertain. The V end was cut by 7 bases, the J end by 7 bases, with 11 bases between. This CDR3 region has 12 residues. Germline lookup yields CDR1 LNHDA and CDR2 SQIVND (reference sequence). The CDR3 here is CASNRLGNEQFF. CDR3 in DNA: TGTGCCAGTAATAGGTTGGGAAATGAGCAGTTCTTC.

The gene calls are TRBV7-9 and TRBJ2-5; TRBD2 is a possible D gene (6 bases). This CDR3 spans 15 amino acids. Trimming took off 4 bases at V and 7 bases at J, with 19 bases between the two ends. Germline CDR1 SEHNR, CDR2 FQNEAQ (reference sequence). This chain's CDR3 is CASSSPFGGRGTQYF. In nucleotides, the CDR3 is TGTGCCAGCAGCTCCCCATTCGGGGGAAGGGGGACCCAGTACTTC.

The chain couples TRBV7-2 to TRBJ1-2, with TRBD1 identical over 7 bases. V lost 5 bases to trimming and J lost 4 bases; unmatched junction nucleotides: 4. Germline V gene lookup returns CDR1 SGHTA and CDR2 FQGNSA. The CDR3 consists of 13 residues. CDR3 in DNA: TGTGCCAGCAGCGCGGGACAGTCCTATGGCTACACCTTC. Protein product: CASSAGQSYGYTF.

The rearrangement joins TRBV7-9 to TRBJ2-2, with 10 bases fitting TRBD2. J lost 1 base, V lost 5 bases, and 4 bases had no gene match. The CDR3 runs to 16 residues. CDR1 and CDR2 (germline): SEHNR, FQNEAQ (reference sequence). CDR3 amino acids: CASSPASGGNTGELFF. The CDR3 nucleotides are TGTGCCAGCAGCCCAGCTAGCGGGGGGAACACCGGGGAGCTGTTTTTT.

This clone occurred a few times. V and J are TRBV6-5 and TRBJ2-7, with 9 bases that match TRBD1. From germline, CDR1 is MNHEY and CDR2 SVGAGI. The CDR3 consists of 11 residues. V dropped 6 bases and J dropped 6; count of bases not matched to a gene: 0. CDR3 DNA: TGTGCCAGCAGGGACAGGGGCGAGCAGTACTTC. The encoded protein is CASRDRGEQYF.